Presented here are 30 T cell receptor beta chains from one specimen sequenced in a study of blood T cell repertoires in COVID-19. Clones were sequenced by immunoSEQ multiplex PCR, and TCRdb holds only the in-frame ones, with some missing. The table includes 300,000 to 400,000 clones, about 87% detected once. Sequenced sample: peripheral blood. The receptors come from a human donor in a cohort sampled during active COVID-19.

In its sample, this clone was seen once. V and J are TRBV2 and TRBJ2-7, with D possibly TRBD1 on 5 matching bases. V lost 4 bases to trimming and J lost 4 bases, with 11 bases between them. This CDR3 region has 13 residues. In germline, CDR1 is SNHLY, CDR2 FYNNEI. Here the CDR3 DNA reads TGTGCCAGCAGTGTGACAGTGAAATACGAGCAGTACTTC. It is translated as CASSVTVKYEQYF.

This clone was detected only once. The V call is TRBV9, the J call TRBJ2-5; TRBD2 might be the D (5 bases). Germline loops: CDR1 SGDLS, CDR2 YYNGEE. Deletions cut 4 bases from V and 5 bases from J, with 18 bases between. The CDR3 is 15 amino acids. CDR3 nucleotides: TGTGCCAGCAGCCCTGTCCTGTCTCCGGGGGAGACCCAGTACTTC. This translates into CASSPVLSPGETQYF.

This sequence joins TRBV5-1 and TRBJ1-2, with TRBD1 matching over 10 bases. J gave up 8 bases and V 0 bases, and 10 bases lay outside the gene matches. Germline V gene data show CDR1 as SGHRS and CDR2 as YFSETQ. This CDR3 has 16 amino acids. CDR3: CASSLAGGTGVIGYTF. CDR3 DNA sequence: TGCGCCAGCAGCTTGGCCGGCGGGACAGGGGTAATAGGCTACACCTTC.

This clone has just one count. The rearrangement uses TRBV6-1 and TRBJ2-7; TRBD2 is a possible D gene (6 bases). The CDR3 covers 18 residues. V dropped 4 bases and J dropped 0 bases, with 22 bases sitting between them. Germline V CDR1 and CDR2: MNHNS, SASEGT. The DNA of the CDR3 is TGTGCCAGCAGTGCCCTTCCTGGTGGGGGGATGAGCTCCTACGAGCAGTACTTC. Residues: CASSALPGGGMSSYEQYF.

Remarks on this clone: This sample includes further DNA sequences coding for the same CDR3. The CDR3 spells CASSFQGLNTEAFF. The CDR3 DNA reads as TGCGCCAGCAGCTTTCAGGGGCTGAACACTGAAGCTTTCTTT. V is TRBV5-1 and J is TRBJ1-1; D possibly corresponds to TRBD1 (6 bases). Trimming pared 2 bases from V and 0 bases from J, leaving 8 bases between. Germline assignment: CDR1 SGHRS and CDR2 YFSETQ. The CDR3 has 14 amino acids.

This chain connects TRBV5-4 to TRBJ2-3; 7 bases fit TRBD2. Losses at the gene ends were 1 base for V and 2 bases for J; bases not matched to a gene: 1. Germline V lookup: CDR1 SGHNT, CDR2 YYREEE (reference sequence). The CDR3 contains 14 residues. This CDR3 reads CASSLLAVTDTQYF. CDR3 coding DNA: TGTGCCAGCAGCTTGCTAGCGGTCACAGATACGCAGTATTTT.

V gene TRBV11-2 combines with J gene TRBJ2-2; the match to TRBD2 covers 12 bases. Looked up from germline, CDR1 is SGHAT and CDR2 is FQNNGV. This CDR3 is 19 amino acids long. J gave up 3 bases and V 0 bases, and 8 bases lay outside the gene matches. The CDR3: CASSLDLTSGRLHTGELFF. The CDR3 DNA follows: TGTGCCAGCAGCTTAGATTTGACTAGCGGGAGATTGCACACCGGGGAGCTGTTTTTT.

This clone was recorded only once. The gene calls are TRBV19 and TRBJ2-1, with 8 bases that match TRBD1. Germline V gene lookup returns CDR1 LNHDA and CDR2 SQIVND (reference sequence). J gave up 5 bases and V 3 bases, and 24 bases lay outside the gene matches. CDR3 length: 21 residues. CDR3 sequence: CASSMVWGWGRGQSVHNEQFF. DNA of the CDR3: TGTGCCAGTAGTATGGTGTGGGGCTGGGGCAGGGGGCAGTCGGTCCACAATGAGCAGTTCTTC.

Written as DNA, the CDR3 is TGTGCCAGCTCACCAAACCTAGGGGGGGTAAATGAGCAGTTCTTC. It translates to CASSPNLGGVNEQFF. The V call is TRBV18, the J call TRBJ2-1, with D possibly being TRBD2 (7 bases). V gave up 2 bases and J gave up 7 bases, with 15 bases separating them. Germline CDR1 KGHSH, CDR2 LQKENI. The CDR3 totals 15 residues.

V usage is TRBV11-1 and J usage is TRBJ1-1; 7 nucleotides agree with TRBD1. There are 15 residues in the CDR3. Trimming cost V 5 bases and J 0 bases; bases outside gene matches: 6. The V gene's germline CDR1 is SGHAT and CDR2 FQDESV (reference sequence). DNA of the CDR3: TGTGCCAGCAGCAGCGACAGGGAAGTGAACACTGAAGCTTTCTTT. Its protein is CASSSDREVNTEAFF. The whole variable domain, remainder taken from reference TRBV11-1 and TRBJ1-1, is EAEVAQSPRYKITEKSQAVAFWCDPISGHATLYWYRQILGQGPELLVQFQDESVVDDSQLPKDRFSAERLKGVDSTLKIQPAELGDSAMYLCASSSDREVNTEAFFGQGTRLTVV.

The genes are TRBV19 and TRBJ1-1; 7 bases are a match to TRBD1. Trimming at V came to 4 bases and at J to 5 bases, leaving 4 bases not matched to a gene. The CDR3 sequence is 13 residues long. Per germline, CDR1 LNHDA and CDR2 SQIVND (reference sequence). CDR3 nucleotide sequence: TGTGCCAGTAGTACGGGGACAGAGACTGAAGCTTTCTTT. Residues: CASSTGTETEAFF. Based on the CDR3 plus reference TRBV19 and TRBJ1-1, the full variable domain is DGGITQSPKYLFRKEGQNVTLSCEQNLNHDAMYWYRQDPGQGLRLIYYSQIVNDFQKGDIAEGYSVSREKKESFPLTVTSAQKNPTAFYLCASSTGTETEAFFGQGTRLTVV.

This rearrangement joins TRBV2 to TRBJ2-3, with D tentatively TRBD2 (6 bases). V lost 8 bases and J lost 2, with 17 bases in between. Germline CDR1 reads SNHLY; CDR2 reads FYNNEI. This CDR3 is 15 amino acids long. CDR3 sequence (DNA): TGTGCCAGCCACCCGGCGGCGGGGAACACAGATACGCAGTATTTT. Translation gives CASHPAAGNTDTQYF.

The gene calls are TRBV28 and TRBJ2-2, with D perhaps matching TRBD2 (7 bases). This CDR3 is built from 15 residues. CDR1 is MDHEN and CDR2 is SYDVKM in the germline V gene. The V gene lost 6 bases and the J gene lost 6 bases, with 17 bases spanning the gap. CDR3 sequence reads: CASSQLQGGSGELFF. The CDR3 bases are TGTGCCAGCAGCCAGCTACAGGGAGGGTCCGGGGAGCTGTTTTTT.

This chain connects TRBV7-9 to TRBJ2-7; D gene unclear. The CDR3 sequence is 11 residues long. The V and J ends lost 1 base and 12 bases respectively, with 10 bases between them. Per germline, CDR1 SEHNR and CDR2 FQNEAQ (reference sequence). The CDR3 nucleotides read TGTGCCAGCAGCTTAGAGAGCGTCTCGTACTTC. This translates into CASSLESVSYF. Filled out from reference TRBV7-9 and TRBJ2-7, the complete variable domain reads DTGVSQNPRHKITKRGQNVTFRCDPISEHNRLYWYRQTLGQGPEFLTYFQNEAQLEKSRLLSDRFSAERPKGSFSTLEIQRTEQGDSAMYLCASSLESVSYFGPGTRLTVT.

This clone was observed once. V and J are TRBV27 and TRBJ2-1; 11 nucleotides match TRBD2. The CDR3 contains 18 residues. J gave up 5 bases and V 4 bases, and 13 bases lay outside the gene matches. The germline gives CDR1 MNHEY, CDR2 SMNVEV (reference sequence). Written as DNA, the CDR3 is TGTGCCAGCAGTTCCCTCACTAGCGGGAGTTATATCAACAATGAGCAGTTCTTC. The encoded protein is CASSSLTSGSYINNEQFF.

This clone was seen once. The genes are TRBV2 and TRBJ2-4; TRBD2 matches 10 bases. Germline CDR1 is SNHLY and CDR2 is FYNNEI. The CDR3 extends over 17 amino acids. V was pared by 6 bases and J by 0 bases, with 8 bases of the junction left unmatched. The CDR3 DNA sequence: TGTGCCAGCAGATTGGGACTAGCGTCAATAGCCAAAAACATTCAGTACTTC. Translated, it gives CASRLGLASIAKNIQYF.

This chain uses TRBV7-2 with TRBJ1-1; 7 bases map to TRBD1. After removal of 0 bases from V and 11 bases from J, the junction contained 6 bases not matched to a gene. Germline-derived CDR1 and CDR2 are SGHTA and FQGNSA. This CDR3 is 13 amino acids long. CDR3 sequence (DNA): TGTGCCAGCAGCTTAGCGACAGGGCCGGGGGCTTTCTTT. Encoded protein: CASSLATGPGAFF.

The chain uses TRBV24-1 and TRBJ1-1, with a tentative D call TRBD1 (6 bases). The CDR3 consists of 13 residues. V lost 5 bases and J 5 bases, leaving 11 bases between the germline ends. CDR1 KGHDR and CDR2 SFDVKD come from the germline V gene. The CDR3 loop is CATSATGLTEAFF. CDR3 nucleotide sequence: TGTGCCACCAGTGCCACAGGGCTGACTGAAGCTTTCTTT.

This clone was counted a few times. The rearrangement uses TRBV2 and TRBJ2-7, with TRBD2 identical over 9 bases. CDR3 length equals 17 residues. J was trimmed by 3 bases and V by 7 bases; bases with no gene match: 16. Germline CDR1 SNHLY, CDR2 FYNNEI. The CDR3 DNA follows: TGTGCCAGCAACGGGGTTTGGCGGGAGGGCCTTGGCTACGAGCAGTACTTC. Encoded protein: CASNGVWREGLGYEQYF.

V is TRBV30 and J is TRBJ2-2; D uncertain. The V gene lost 3 bases and the J gene lost 4 bases, with 9 bases spanning the gap. Germline CDR1 and CDR2: GTSNPN and SVGIG (reference sequence). The CDR3 is 13 residues long. CDR3 residues: CAWRRTGTGELFF. In DNA, the CDR3 is TGTGCCTGGAGACGAACGGGCACCGGGGAGCTGTTTTTT.

V gene TRBV7-8 combines with J gene TRBJ2-1, with 9 bases that match TRBD1. This CDR3 is built from 13 residues. Germline loops: CDR1 SGHVS, CDR2 FQNEAQ. The junction had 4 bases not matched to a gene; V was cut back by 6 bases and J by 7 bases. CDR3 coding DNA: TGTGCCAGCAGACTACAGGGGGCTAATGAGCAGTTCTTC. Its protein product is CASRLQGANEQFF.

This chain links TRBV6-5 with TRBJ1-2, with a tentative D call TRBD1 (5 bases). CDR3 size: 14 residues. Germline values: CDR1 MNHEY, CDR2 SVGAGI. With 6 bases removed from V and 1 base from J, the gap between germline ends came to 12 bases. The CDR3 DNA sequence: TGTGCCAGCAGGGATACAGGCGTTAACTATGGCTACACCTTC. It specifies CASRDTGVNYGYTF.

The chain joins TRBV28 to TRBJ2-7; D unclear. Germline CDR1 reads MDHEN; CDR2 reads SYDVKM. This CDR3 has 13 residues. The V end was cut by 6 bases, the J end by 6 bases, with 15 bases between. CDR3 sequence reads: CASSQPSLGEQYF. The CDR3 DNA is TGTGCCAGCAGCCAACCCTCTCTCGGCGAGCAGTACTTC.

The chain carries TRBV2 and TRBJ2-5; TRBD1 agrees at 10 bases. The CDR3 extends over 15 amino acids. V lost 3 bases to trimming and J lost 5 bases; unmatched junction nucleotides: 6. The germline V gene encodes CDR1 SNHLY and CDR2 FYNNEI. Here the CDR3 reads CASSETGGRRETQYF. Written as DNA, the CDR3 is TGTGCCAGCAGTGAGACAGGGGGCCGGAGGGAGACCCAGTACTTC. Full variable domain (remainder filled in from reference TRBV2 and TRBJ2-5): EPEVTQTPSHQVTQMGQEVILRCVPISNHLYFYWYRQILGQKVEFLVSFYNNEISEKSEIFDDQFSVERPDGSNFTLKIRSTKLEDSAMYFCASSETGGRRETQYFGPGTRLLVL.

The chain has TRBV25-1 and TRBJ1-6; no clear D gene. This CDR3 is built from 12 residues. Germline CDR1 is MGHDK and CDR2 is SYGVNS. V was trimmed by 2 bases and J by 13 bases, leaving 9 bases between them. CDR3 sequence reads: CASSEGPTPLHF. The CDR3, as DNA: TGTGCCAGCAGTGAAGGGCCCACCCCCCTCCACTTT.

The V call is TRBV2, the J call TRBJ2-3; 14 bases align to TRBD2. The V gene's germline CDR1 is SNHLY and CDR2 FYNNEI. There are 16 residues in the CDR3. V trimming: 5 bases; J trimming: 2 bases; junction bases outside the gene matches: 3. CDR3 amino acids: CASSRTSGGYTDTQYF. DNA of the CDR3: TGTGCCAGCAGTCGGACTAGCGGGGGGTACACAGATACGCAGTATTTT.

The V and J genes are TRBV5-1 and TRBJ2-3; TRBD2 matches 8 bases. The germline V gene has CDR1 SGHRS and CDR2 YFSETQ. The CDR3 consists of 15 residues. The V and J ends lost 4 bases and 4 bases, in that order; junction bases with no gene match: 8. CDR3 sequence reads: CASSLPGGAADTQYF. The CDR3 DNA reads TGCGCCAGCAGCCTTCCGGGGGGGGCCGCAGATACGCAGTATTTT. The entire variable domain, with the rest obtained from reference TRBV5-1 and TRBJ2-3, is as follows: KAGVTQTPRYLIKTRGQQVTLSCSPISGHRSVSWYQQTPGQGLQFLFEYFSETQRNKGNFPGRFSGRQFSNSRSEMNVSTLELGDSALYLCASSLPGGAADTQYFGPGTRLTVL.

The chain joins TRBV7-9 to TRBJ1-1, with TRBD1 as a possible D gene (5 bases). Germline loops: CDR1 SEHNR, CDR2 FQNEAQ (reference sequence). CDR3 size: 13 residues. V lost 4 bases to trimming and J lost 7 bases, with 13 bases between them. CDR3 residues: CASSYRTLGEAFF. In nucleotides, the CDR3 is TGTGCCAGCAGCTACAGGACGTTGGGTGAAGCTTTCTTT.

The DNA for the CDR3 is TGTGCCACCAGTGATCCAGGGACTAGCGGGAGCTACGAGCAGTACTTC. Protein product: CATSDPGTSGSYEQYF. This chain connects TRBV24-1 to TRBJ2-7, with TRBD2 identical over 14 bases. Germline-derived CDR1 and CDR2 are KGHDR and SFDVKD. V was clipped by 3 bases and J by 3 bases; unmatched bases: 3. The CDR3 is 16 residues long.

The CDR3 reads CASSASADGTVKPETLGAKNIQYF. Written as DNA, the CDR3 is TGTGCCAGCAGTGCCTCAGCTGACGGGACAGTGAAGCCGGAAACCCTGGGGGCCAAAAACATTCAGTACTTC. This chain links TRBV6-4 with TRBJ2-4, with 7 bases identical to TRBD1. The ends lost 4 bases at V and 1 base at J; junction bases unmatched: 31. The CDR3 loop spans 24 amino acids. CDR1 and CDR2 from the germline V gene are MRHNA and SNTAGT.